The entry below gives a single T cell receptor beta chain sequence along with its context. Its antigen is not known. Germline-derived CDR1 and CDR2 are DFQATT and SNEGSKA (reference sequence). The CDR3 length is 16 residues. The V end was cut by 5 bases, the J end by 2 bases, with 19 bases between. The data stem from a study of T cell repertoires in aging, cancer and after chemotherapy. General study points: Untreated cancer patients had significantly lower blood TCR diversity than age-matched healthy donors. Immunological memory after chemotherapy cannot be judged from the repertoire data.

A mixed TRB-A/B primer pool amplified rearranged TRB by multiplex touch-down PCR. One entry per CDR3 protein, called by TCRdb with MiXCR from the multiplex PCR reads. Of 6,000 to 8,000 distinct CDR3 sequences detected, 25% to 30% appear once; the ten largest clones hold about 7%. TCR beta rearrangements were amplified from peripheral blood genomic DNA. The sequence derives from a human donor in good health. The V and J genes are TRBV20-1 and TRBJ1-5; tentative D call: TRBD1 (6 bases). Source material: blood. DNA of the CDR3: TGCAGTGCTGGGGATAAGGACAGAGTCGGCAATCAGCCCCAGCATTTT. As protein: CSAGDKDRVGNQPQHF.